This T cell receptor beta chain was observed in a study of identifying expanded T cells in peripheral blood. Overall study results and limits: Over approximately two and four weeks, about 15 and 19 clones changed, versus approximately 1.2 between replicates. Variance in clone template counts between approximately 2-week samples significantly increased with total template count across all healthy donors.

Healthy donors had no documented immune events, such as infections, while sampled. The germline CDR1 and CDR2 sequences are MNHNS and SASEGT. The CDR3 runs 14 residues. J was trimmed by 7 bases and V by 3 bases; bases with no gene match: 4. Of note for this clone: Its target is not known.

TCRdb's copy holds only in-frame clones and misses some; the assay was immunoSEQ multiplex PCR. The profile shows over 90,000 clones, 88% of them singletons. This TCR came from a person aged 18 to 75 in good health. This chain uses TRBV6-1 with TRBJ2-1, with 9 bases that match TRBD2. Specimen: blood. Here the CDR3 DNA reads TGTGCCAGCAGTGAGGGACTAGCAAGTAATGAGCAGTTCTTC. Amino acids: CASSEGLASNEQFF.